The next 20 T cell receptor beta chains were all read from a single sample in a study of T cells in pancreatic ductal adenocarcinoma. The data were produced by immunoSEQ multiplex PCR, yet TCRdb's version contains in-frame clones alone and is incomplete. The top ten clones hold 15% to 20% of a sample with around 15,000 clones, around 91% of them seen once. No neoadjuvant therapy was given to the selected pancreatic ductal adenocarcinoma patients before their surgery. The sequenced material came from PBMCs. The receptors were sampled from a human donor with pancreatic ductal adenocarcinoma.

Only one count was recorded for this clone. DNA of the CDR3: TGTGCCAGCAGCGTAGAGTACAGCTCCTACGAGCAGTACTTC. This translates into CASSVEYSSYEQYF. This chain joins TRBV9 and TRBJ2-7; D is ambiguous. The length of the CDR3 is 14 residues. CDR1 SGDLS and CDR2 YYNGEE come from the germline V gene. V was shortened by 0 bases and J by 0 bases, with 7 bases between the two germline ends.

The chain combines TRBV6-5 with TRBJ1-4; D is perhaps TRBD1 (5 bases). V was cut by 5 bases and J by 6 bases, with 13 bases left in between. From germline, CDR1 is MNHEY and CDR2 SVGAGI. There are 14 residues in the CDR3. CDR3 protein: CASSRLGRDEKLFF. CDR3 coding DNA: TGTGCCAGCAGTCGCCTGGGGCGCGATGAAAAACTGTTTTTT.

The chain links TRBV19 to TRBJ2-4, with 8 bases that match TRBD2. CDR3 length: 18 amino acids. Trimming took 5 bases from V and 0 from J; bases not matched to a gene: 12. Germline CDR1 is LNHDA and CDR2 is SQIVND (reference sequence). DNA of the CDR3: TGTGCCAGTAGTGTGGCGGGGGGCCTAACTTCAGCCAAAAACATTCAGTACTTC. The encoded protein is CASSVAGGLTSAKNIQYF.

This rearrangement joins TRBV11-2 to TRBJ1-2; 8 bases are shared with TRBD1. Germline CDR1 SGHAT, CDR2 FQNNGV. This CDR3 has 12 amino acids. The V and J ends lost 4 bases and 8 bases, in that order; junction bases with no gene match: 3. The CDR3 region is CASSSGQGGYTF. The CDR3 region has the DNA TGTGCCAGCAGCTCCGGACAGGGCGGCTACACCTTC.

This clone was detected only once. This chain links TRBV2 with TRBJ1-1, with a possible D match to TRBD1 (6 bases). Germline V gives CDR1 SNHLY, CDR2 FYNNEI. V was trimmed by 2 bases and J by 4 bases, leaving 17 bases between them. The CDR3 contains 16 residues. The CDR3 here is CASSEQGLGRGTEAFF. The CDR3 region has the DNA TGTGCCAGCAGTGAACAGGGGCTCGGGCGGGGCACTGAAGCTTTCTTT.

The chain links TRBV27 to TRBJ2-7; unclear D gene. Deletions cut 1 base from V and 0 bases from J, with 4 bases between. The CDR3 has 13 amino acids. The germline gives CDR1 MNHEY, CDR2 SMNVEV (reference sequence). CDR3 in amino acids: CASSLWSSYEQYF. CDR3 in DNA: TGTGCCAGCAGTTTATGGAGCTCCTACGAGCAGTACTTC.

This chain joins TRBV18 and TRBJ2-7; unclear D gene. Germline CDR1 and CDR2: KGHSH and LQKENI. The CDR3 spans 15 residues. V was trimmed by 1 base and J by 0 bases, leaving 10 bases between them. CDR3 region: CASSPRGKSSYEQYF. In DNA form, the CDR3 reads TGTGCCAGCTCACCACGGGGTAAGAGCTCCTACGAGCAGTACTTC.

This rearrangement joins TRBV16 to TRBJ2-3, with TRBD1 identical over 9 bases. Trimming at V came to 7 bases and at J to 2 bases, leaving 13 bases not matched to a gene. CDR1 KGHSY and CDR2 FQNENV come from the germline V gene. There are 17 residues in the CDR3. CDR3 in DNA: TGTGCCAGCAAGAATCTCGACAGGGGGTCTTCCACAGATACGCAGTATTTT. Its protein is CASKNLDRGSSTDTQYF.

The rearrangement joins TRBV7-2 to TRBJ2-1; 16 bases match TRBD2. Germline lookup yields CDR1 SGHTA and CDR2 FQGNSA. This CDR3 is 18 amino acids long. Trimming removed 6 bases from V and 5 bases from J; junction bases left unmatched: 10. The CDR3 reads CASRQPGLAGGLDNEQFF. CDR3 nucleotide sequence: TGTGCCAGCAGACAACCGGGACTAGCGGGGGGGCTTGACAATGAGCAGTTCTTC.

The CDR3 DNA is TGTGCCAGCAGCCGAAAGACAGGGGATGGTCAGCCCCAGCATTTT. This gives the protein CASSRKTGDGQPQHF. The chain combines TRBV2 with TRBJ1-5; 8 nucleotides line up with TRBD1. With 6 bases clipped from V and 6 bases from J, the junction kept 10 bases outside the gene matches. The CDR3 contains 15 residues. The germline V gene has CDR1 SNHLY and CDR2 FYNNEI.

The CDR3 nucleotides are TGTGCCAGCAGCTTGGACAGGACTTCCGCGAACACCGGGGAGCTGTTTTTT. Translation: CASSLDRTSANTGELFF. The chain combines TRBV5-4 with TRBJ2-2; D possibly matches TRBD1 or TRBD2 (5 bases each). The V and J ends lost 0 bases and 0 bases respectively, with 12 bases between them. CDR1 is SGHNT and CDR2 is YYREEE in the germline V gene (reference sequence). The CDR3 sequence is 17 residues long.

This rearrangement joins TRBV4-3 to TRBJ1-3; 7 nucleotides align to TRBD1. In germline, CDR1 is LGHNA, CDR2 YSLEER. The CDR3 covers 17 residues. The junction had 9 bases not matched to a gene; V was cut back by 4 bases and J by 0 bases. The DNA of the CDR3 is TGCGCCAGCAGCCGTGAGCCGGGACAGAGCTCTGGAAACACCATATATTTT. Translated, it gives CASSREPGQSSGNTIYF.

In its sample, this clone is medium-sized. CDR3 bases: TGTGCCAGCAGTTCCCCGGGACAGAGCTCCTACAATGAGCAGTTCTTC. Translating it yields CASSSPGQSSYNEQFF. The chain carries TRBV5-8 and TRBJ2-1, with TRBD1 matching 7 bases. Germline-derived CDR1 and CDR2 are SGHTS and YDEGEE. The CDR3 is 16 residues long. V gave up 5 bases and J gave up 0 bases; unmatched junction bases: 8. Together with reference TRBV5-8 and TRBJ2-1, the CDR3 gives the full variable domain: EAGVTQSPTHLIKTRGQQATLRCSPISGHTSVYWYQQALGLGLQFLLWYDEGEERNRGNFPPRFSGRQFPNYSSELNVNALELEDSALYLCASSSPGQSSYNEQFFGPGTRLTVL.

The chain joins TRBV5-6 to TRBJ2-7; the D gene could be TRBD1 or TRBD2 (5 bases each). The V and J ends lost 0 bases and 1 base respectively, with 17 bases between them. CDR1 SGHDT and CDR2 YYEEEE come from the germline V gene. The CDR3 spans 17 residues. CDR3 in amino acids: CASSLVVRDGFSYEQYF. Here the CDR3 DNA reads TGTGCCAGCAGCTTGGTTGTAAGGGACGGCTTTTCCTACGAGCAGTACTTC.

The CDR3 DNA follows: TGTGCCAGTAGCAAAAGAGCGGGGGGTGCCAACTATGGCTACACCTTC. This codes for CASSKRAGGANYGYTF. The genes are TRBV19 and TRBJ1-2, with D tentatively TRBD1 (5 bases). Germline loops: CDR1 LNHDA, CDR2 SQIVND (reference sequence). Trimming removed 6 bases from V and 2 bases from J, with 19 bases in between. The length of the CDR3 is 16 residues.

DNA of the CDR3: TGTGCCAGCACACTGAACACTGAAGCTTTCTTT. Protein sequence: CASTLNTEAFF. The chain links TRBV25-1 to TRBJ1-1; D ambiguous. Germline V gene sequence: CDR1 MGHDK, CDR2 SYGVNS. With 7 bases removed from V and 0 bases from J, the gap between germline ends came to 3 bases. This CDR3 region has 11 residues.

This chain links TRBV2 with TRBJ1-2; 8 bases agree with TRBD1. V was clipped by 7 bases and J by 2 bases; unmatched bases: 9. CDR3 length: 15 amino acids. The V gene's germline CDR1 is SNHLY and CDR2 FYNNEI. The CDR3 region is CASNHPQGANYGYTF. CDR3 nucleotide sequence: TGTGCCAGCAATCATCCCCAGGGGGCCAACTATGGCTACACCTTC.

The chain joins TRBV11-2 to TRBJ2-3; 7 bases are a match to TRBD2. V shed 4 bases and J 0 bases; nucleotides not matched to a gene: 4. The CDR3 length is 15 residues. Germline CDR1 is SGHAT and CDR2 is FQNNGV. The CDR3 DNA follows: TGTGCCAGCAGCTGGACTAGGACTAGCACAGATACGCAGTATTTT. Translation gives CASSWTRTSTDTQYF.

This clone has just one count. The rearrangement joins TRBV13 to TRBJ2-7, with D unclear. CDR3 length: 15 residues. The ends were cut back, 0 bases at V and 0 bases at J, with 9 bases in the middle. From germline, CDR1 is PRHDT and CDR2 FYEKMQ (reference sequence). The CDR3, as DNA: TGTGCCAGCAGCTTAGGCCTGCCGGCCTCCTACGAGCAGTACTTC. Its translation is CASSLGLPASYEQYF.

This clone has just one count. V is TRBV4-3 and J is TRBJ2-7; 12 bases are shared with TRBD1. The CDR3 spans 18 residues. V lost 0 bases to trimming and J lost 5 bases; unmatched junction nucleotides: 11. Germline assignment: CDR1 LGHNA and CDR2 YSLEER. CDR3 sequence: CASSQDVTGTGGLHEQYF. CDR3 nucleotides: TGCGCCAGCAGCCAAGATGTTACCGGGACAGGGGGCCTGCACGAGCAGTACTTC.